This T cell receptor beta chain was sequenced in a study of response to subunit inactivated influenza vaccine. Overall study results and limits: There was a suggestion from the authors that each seasonal influenza vaccination recruits few new T cells.

A few counts support this clonotype. What it recognizes is unknown. The CDR3 extends over 13 amino acids. Germline V CDR1 and CDR2: KGHSH, LQKENI. Trimming removed 5 bases from V and 1 base from J, with 7 bases in between. One entry per CDR3 protein results from TCRdb running MiXCR on the RT-PCR reads. The data hold 400,000 to 650,000 distinct CDR3 sequences, with more than 7% observed a single time. The clonotype comes from a man aged 50 to 69 who received an inactivated influenza vaccine. V gene TRBV18 combines with J gene TRBJ2-3, with D hard to call. The material was PBMCs from blood, obtained around 25 months after vaccination. The CDR3 loop is CASSVLRTDTQYF. In DNA, the CDR3 is TGTGCCAGCTCAGTACTCCGCACAGATACGCAGTATTTT.